Listed below are T cell receptor beta chains from one sample, sequenced in a study of CD8+ T cells in alopecia areata. This table comes from immunoSEQ multiplex PCR, and its TCRdb copy is limited to in-frame clones, with some not included. The top ten hold roughly 1.4% of the sample, which has 200,000 to 250,000 clones, about three fifths seen once. The sequenced sample was CD4+ T cells sorted from blood, obtained at week 4, from a patient treated with tofacitinib. The source is a human donor with alopecia areata. CDR3s include the opening cysteine and the closing phenylalanine or tryptophan. D genes are given only for firm matches. Rows may omit the clone size; those that give it use once, few, many or a size class.

>-|TRBJ2-2|TRBV2|-
TGTGCCAGCAGTGATATCCGGGGGCACGGGGAGCTGTTTTTT
CASSDIRGHGELFF
>-|TRBJ2-3|TRBV15|-
TGTGCCACCAGCCCCCAAGGGGGTCGCACAGATACGCAGTATTTT
CATSPQGGRTDTQYF
>-|TRBJ1-2|TRBV27|-
TGTGCCAGCGCACAAAATAGCGGTAACTATGGCTACACCTTC
CASAQNSGNYGYTF
>few|TRBJ2-3|TRBV7-2|-
TGTGCCAGCAGCTTAGTACCCTTGGGAGATACGCAGTATTTT
CASSLVPLGDTQYF
>-|TRBJ2-6|TRBV27|-
TGTGCCAGCAGTTTATTCTCTGGGGCCAACGTCCTGACTTTC
CASSLFSGANVLTF
>-|TRBJ2-1|TRBV27|TRBD1
TGTGCCAGCTATAACCCGGGACAGGGTTTCGATGAGCAGTTCTTC
CASYNPGQGFDEQFF
>few|TRBJ2-7|TRBV4-3|-
TGCGCCAGCAGCCAAGAATGGGGCAGGTTCCCCCATTCGAGCTCCTACGAGCAGTACTTC
CASSQEWGRFPHSSSYEQYF
>-|TRBJ2-1|TRBV2|-
TGTGCCGGGGGATCTGGGACTTGGGAGCAGTTCTTC
CAGGSGTWEQFF
>many|TRBJ1-2|TRBV20-1|-
TGCAGTGCTAGAGATCAAGCCGGCTACACCTTC
CSARDQAGYTF
>-|TRBJ1-2|TRBV11-1|-
TGTGCCAGCAGCTTACAGGGTAACGACTATGGCTACACCTTC
CASSLQGNDYGYTF
>-|TRBJ2-5|TRBV9|-
TGTGCCAGCAGCTCGGGTTACAGGGAGCAAGAGACCCAGTACTTC
CASSSGYREQETQYF
>-|TRBJ1-5|TRBV29-1|-
TGCAGCGTTGAACTCGCCAGCAATCAGCCCCAGCATTTT
CSVELASNQPQHF
>-|TRBJ2-1|TRBV9|TRBD1
TGTGCCAGCAGCGTGACAGGGGGCCCGTTCGAGCAGTTCTTC
CASSVTGGPFEQFF
>few|TRBJ1-2|TRBV29-1|-
TGCAGCGTTGAAGCCGGGACCAAACTCCATGCCTATGGCTACACCTTC
CSVEAGTKLHAYGYTF
>-|TRBJ2-7|TRBV5-6|-
TGTGCCAGCAACTCCCGGGGGGCCGGGTACGAGCAGTACTTC
CASNSRGAGYEQYF
>-|TRBJ1-2|TRBV28|TRBD1
TGTGCCAGCAGCCTGAACCTTCATCAGGGGACAGGGGACTATGGCTACACCTTC
CASSLNLHQGTGDYGYTF
>few|TRBJ2-7|TRBV14|-
TGTGCCAGCAGCCAAGTTCCCACGTCCTACGAGCAGTACTTC
CASSQVPTSYEQYF
>-|TRBJ2-1|TRBV6-6|-
TGTGCCACTGAAGCGTCAGGAGGCAATGAGCAGTTCTTC
CATEASGGNEQFF
>few|TRBJ1-1|TRBV5-5|TRBD1
TGTGCCAGCAGCTCTACAGGGGCGAACACTGAAGCTTTCTTT
CASSSTGANTEAFF
>few|TRBJ2-1|TRBV7-2|-
TGTGCCAGCACCCTAGGGCTTACCAATGAGCAGTTCTTC
CASTLGLTNEQFF
>-|TRBJ2-2|TRBV25-1|TRBD2
TGTGCCAGCAGGGGACTAGCGGGTAGCGGGGAGCTGTTTTTT
CASRGLAGSGELFF
>-|TRBJ2-2|TRBV15|-
TGTGCCACCAGCAGAGTAGCTTTCGGGGAGCTGTTTTTT
CATSRVAFGELFF
>once|TRBJ1-1|TRBV29-1|-
TGCAGCGTTGAGATTAGGGCCACTGAAGCTTTCTTT
CSVEIRATEAFF
>few|TRBJ2-2|TRBV4-3|-
TGCGCCAGCAGCGTGGCGGGAAACACCGGGGAGCTGTTTTTT
CASSVAGNTGELFF
>once|TRBJ2-1|TRBV2|-
TGTGCCAGCAGCCCCGACGGTTCTACCTACAATGAGCAGTTCTTC
CASSPDGSTYNEQFF
>-|TRBJ1-2|TRBV6-5|-
TGTGCCAGCAGTCCCCTGGCAGGGAGCTATGGCTACACCTTC
CASSPLAGSYGYTF
>-|TRBJ2-4|TRBV30|TRBD2
TGTGCCTGGAATGGACTAGCGGAAAAGATCCGAGGAAACATTCAGTACTTC
CAWNGLAEKIRGNIQYF
>-|TRBJ2-7|TRBV25-1|-
TGTGCCAGCAGCCCCATAGACAGTACGGGCTACGAGCAGTACTTC
CASSPIDSTGYEQYF
>-|TRBJ1-1|TRBV29-1|-
TGCAGCGTTGTAGCGATTACTGAAGCTTTCTTT
CSVVAITEAFF
>-|TRBJ2-7|TRBV7-2|-
TGTGCCAGCAGGATAGCCCCGCTTGGGGGCGGCTCCTACGAGCAGTACTTC
CASRIAPLGGGSYEQYF
>-|TRBJ2-1|TRBV5-1|TRBD2
TGCGCCAGCAGCTTTAGCGGGGTGAACAATGAGCAGTTCTTC
CASSFSGVNNEQFF
>few|TRBJ1-2|TRBV7-2|-
TGTGCCAGCAGCCCCCAGGGCCGGATTAACTATGGCTACACCTTC
CASSPQGRINYGYTF
>-|TRBJ2-3|TRBV6-6|-
TGTGCCACCAAAGATTCGGATACGCAGTATTTT
CATKDSDTQYF
>-|TRBJ2-2|TRBV10-2|TRBD1
TGCGCCAGCAGGACAGGGGGAAACACCGGGGAGCTGTTTTTT
CASRTGGNTGELFF
>-|TRBJ1-2|TRBV7-2|-
TGTGCCAGCAGCTTAAGCAGGGGAACGAAGAATGGCTACACCTTC
CASSLSRGTKNGYTF
>few|TRBJ1-6|TRBV7-9|-
TGTGCCAGCAGGGCCCTTCTTGATTCACCCCTCCACTTT
CASRALLDSPLHF
>-|TRBJ2-6|TRBV25-1|-
TGTGCCAGCAGTGGACCACAGCTCTCTGGGGCCAACGTCCTGACTTTC
CASSGPQLSGANVLTF
>once|TRBJ1-6|TRBV7-2|-
TGTGCCAGCAGCCCACAAACAGCGGCGCATTCACCCCTCCACTTT
CASSPQTAAHSPLHF
>-|TRBJ1-3|TRBV20-1|-
TGCAGTGCTGACGAAGGAAACACCATATATTTT
CSADEGNTIYF
>-|TRBJ1-1|TRBV29-1|-
TGCAGCGTTGTTCGGAGGGGGAACACTGAAGCTTTCTTT
CSVVRRGNTEAFF